This T cell receptor (beta chain) is drawn from a study of blood T cell repertoires in COVID-19. Study in general: Acute-phase and convalescent COVID-19 samples originated in the United States, Italy and Spain. From T cells, B-cell-depleted T cells, or PBMCs came the material, which was cDNA or gDNA.

Original processing notes: Amplification of reference gene primers was used by the study to estimate nucleated cell counts. TCRdb keeps only in-frame clones here, not all; method: immunoSEQ multiplex PCR. V, J and clone size are those of that table, while D and trimming were read from the DNA. Among nearly 350,000 clones listed, around 88% were seen once. This TCR was recovered from a man between 25 and 39 years old with active or convalescent COVID-19. The sample comprised peripheral blood.

The DNA for the CDR3 is TGTGCCACCAGCAGAGATCTGGGGGGGCGCTTTAACACCGGGGAGCTGTTTTTT. It is translated as CATSRDLGGRFNTGELFF. The V and J genes are TRBV15 and TRBJ2-2; TRBD2 is a possible D gene (7 bases). V lost 0 bases to trimming and J lost 2 bases, with 16 bases between them. Germline CDR1 is LNHNV and CDR2 is YYDKDF (reference sequence). The CDR3 sequence is 18 residues long.